This T cell receptor beta chain was found in a study of CXCR3-negative and CXCR3-positive naive CD8 T cells. Looking at the study overall: Sequencing gave about 150 million TRB reads overall, about 1.5 +/- 0.3 million per library. Study-wide findings and caveats: More hydrophobic TRB CDR3s were found in CXCR3-positive naive cells than in CXCR3-negative naive cells. In cryopreserved cells, CXCR3 expression partially decreased, and fresh PBMCs were used in most assays. It was found that naive subsets had comparable surface CD5, and TCR strength was inferred from TRB CDR3 properties.

The CDR3 contains 15 residues. Germline CDR1 MNHEY, CDR2 SMNVEV (reference sequence). Preparation of TRB cDNA libraries relied on 5' RACE carrying UMI labels. TCRdb reanalyzed the 5' RACE reads, giving one entry per CDR3 protein sequence and no DNA. The sample includes tens of thousands of distinct CDR3 sequences. Points on this clonotype: Its target is not known.

Definition of naive CD8+ T cells rested on a CD45RO-CCR7+CD27+CD95- profile. The source of this sequence is a human donor in good health. Some clones in this sample may be carry-over from other donors' samples. The chain links TRBV27 to TRBJ2-7; TCRdb reports TRBD1, a call that lacks DNA to check it against. Material: naive CXCR3+ CD8+ T cells from blood. Stated subset: CD45RO-CCR7+CD27+CD95- naive CD8+ T cells expressing CXCR3 (TNR3+). The CDR3 sequence: CASLDLGGTNYEQYF.